One TCR beta chain is described in this entry. Antigen: not known. The data were obtained in a study of T cells expressing NK-cell markers. The authors made TCR beta cDNA libraries by 5'RACE template switching. This switching added a universal primer site and UMIs. Using the 5' RACE reads, TCRdb records one entry per CDR3 protein without DNA. The record lists about 440,000 distinct CDR3 sequences, of which the ten most abundant hold roughly 8%. The CDR3 contains 14 residues. Germline CDR1 MNHEY, CDR2 SMNVEV (reference sequence). Findings and limits, study-wide: The CD3+CD56-NKG2C+ fraction of several donors was also led by these clonotypes.

The chain carries TRBV27 and TRBJ2-7. The sequenced sample consisted of blood T cells: a sorted CD56 or NKG2C T cell subset, CD4+ or CD8+ T cells, or bulk PBMC T cells (not recorded which). The clonotype comes from a woman aged 18 to 75 in good health. Here the CDR3 reads CASSTVLTAHEQYF.